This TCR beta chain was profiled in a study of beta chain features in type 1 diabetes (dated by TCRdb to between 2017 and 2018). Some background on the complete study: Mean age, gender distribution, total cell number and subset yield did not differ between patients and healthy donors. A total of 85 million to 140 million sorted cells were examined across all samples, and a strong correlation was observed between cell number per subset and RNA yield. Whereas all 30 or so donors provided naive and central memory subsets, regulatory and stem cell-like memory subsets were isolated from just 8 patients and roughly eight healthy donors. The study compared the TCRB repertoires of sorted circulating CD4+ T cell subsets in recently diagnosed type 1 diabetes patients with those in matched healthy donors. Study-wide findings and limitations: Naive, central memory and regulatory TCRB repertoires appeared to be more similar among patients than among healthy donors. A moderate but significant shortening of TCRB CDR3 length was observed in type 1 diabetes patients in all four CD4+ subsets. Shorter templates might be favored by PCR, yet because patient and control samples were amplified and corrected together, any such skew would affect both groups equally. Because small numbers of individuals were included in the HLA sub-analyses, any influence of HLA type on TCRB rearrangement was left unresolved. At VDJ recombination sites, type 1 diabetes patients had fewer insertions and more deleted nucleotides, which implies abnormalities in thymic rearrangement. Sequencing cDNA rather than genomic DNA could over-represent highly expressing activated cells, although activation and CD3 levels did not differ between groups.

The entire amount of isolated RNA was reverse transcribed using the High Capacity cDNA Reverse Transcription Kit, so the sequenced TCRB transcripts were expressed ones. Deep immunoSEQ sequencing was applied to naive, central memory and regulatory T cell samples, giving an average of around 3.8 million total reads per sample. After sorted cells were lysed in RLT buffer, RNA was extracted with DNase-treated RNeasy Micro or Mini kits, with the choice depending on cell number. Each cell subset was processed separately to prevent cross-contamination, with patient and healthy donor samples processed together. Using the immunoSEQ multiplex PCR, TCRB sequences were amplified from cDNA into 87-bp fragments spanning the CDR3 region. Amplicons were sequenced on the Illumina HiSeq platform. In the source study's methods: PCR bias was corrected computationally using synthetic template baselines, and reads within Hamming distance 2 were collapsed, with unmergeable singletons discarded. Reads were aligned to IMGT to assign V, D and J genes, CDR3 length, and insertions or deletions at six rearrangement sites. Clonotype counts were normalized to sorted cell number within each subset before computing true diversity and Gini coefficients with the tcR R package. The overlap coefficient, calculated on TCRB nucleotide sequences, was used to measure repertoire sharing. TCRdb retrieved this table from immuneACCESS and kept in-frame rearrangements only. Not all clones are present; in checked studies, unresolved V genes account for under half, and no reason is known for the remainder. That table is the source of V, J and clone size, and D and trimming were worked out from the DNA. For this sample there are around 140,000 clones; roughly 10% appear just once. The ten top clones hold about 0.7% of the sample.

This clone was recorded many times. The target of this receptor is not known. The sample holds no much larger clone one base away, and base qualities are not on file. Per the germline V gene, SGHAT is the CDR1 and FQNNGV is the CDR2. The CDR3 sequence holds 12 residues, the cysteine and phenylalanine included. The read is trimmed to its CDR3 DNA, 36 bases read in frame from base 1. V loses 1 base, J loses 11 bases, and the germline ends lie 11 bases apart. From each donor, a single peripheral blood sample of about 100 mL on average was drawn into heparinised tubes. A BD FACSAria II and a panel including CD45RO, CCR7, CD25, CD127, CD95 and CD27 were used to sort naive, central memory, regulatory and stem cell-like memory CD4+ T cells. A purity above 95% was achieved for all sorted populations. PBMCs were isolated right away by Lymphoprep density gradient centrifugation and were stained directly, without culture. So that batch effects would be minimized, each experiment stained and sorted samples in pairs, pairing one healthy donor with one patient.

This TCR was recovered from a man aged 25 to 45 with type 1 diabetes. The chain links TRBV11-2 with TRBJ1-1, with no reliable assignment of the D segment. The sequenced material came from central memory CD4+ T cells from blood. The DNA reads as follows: TGTGCCAGCAGCTTAGTTGAGAGGGTGGCTTTCTTT. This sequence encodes CASSLVERVAFF.